This T cell receptor beta chain derives from a study of blood T cell repertoires in COVID-19. In the original processing: The authors estimated nucleated cell counts from reference gene primer amplification. The repertoire was sequenced with immunoSEQ multiplex PCR; TCRdb's copy has only in-frame clones and lacks some. The V and J calls and the clone size are those of that table, but D and trimming were determined from the DNA. The sample comprises approximately 160,000 clones, 75% to 90% of which are singletons, and roughly 2.8% rests with the top ten. CDR1 is SEHNR and CDR2 is FQNEAQ in the germline V gene (reference sequence). After removal of 4 bases from V and 2 bases from J, the junction contained 9 bases not matched to a gene. The CDR3 has 18 residues.

The TCR was taken from a woman aged 60-70 years with acute or convalescent COVID-19. Sequences were obtained from peripheral blood. The rearrangement joins TRBV7-9 to TRBJ2-3; 13 bases are a match to TRBD2. CDR3 sequence: CASSYTSGTSGVTDTQYF. The CDR3 DNA sequence: TGTGCCAGCAGCTATACATCCGGGACTAGCGGGGTCACAGATACGCAGTATTTT.